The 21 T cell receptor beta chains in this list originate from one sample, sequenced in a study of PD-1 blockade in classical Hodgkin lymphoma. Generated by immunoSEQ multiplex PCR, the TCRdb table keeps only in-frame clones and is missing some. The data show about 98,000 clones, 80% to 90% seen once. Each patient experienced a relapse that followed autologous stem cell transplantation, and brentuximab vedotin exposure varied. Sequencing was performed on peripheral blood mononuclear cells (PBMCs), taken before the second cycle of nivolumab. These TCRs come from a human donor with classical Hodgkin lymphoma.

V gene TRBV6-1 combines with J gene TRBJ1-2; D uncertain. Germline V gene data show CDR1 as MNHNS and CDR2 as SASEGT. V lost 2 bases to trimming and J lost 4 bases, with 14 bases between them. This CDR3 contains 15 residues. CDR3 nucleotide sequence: TGTGCCAGCAGTGAAACTAGGGAGGAACTCTATGGCTACACCTTC. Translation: CASSETREELYGYTF.

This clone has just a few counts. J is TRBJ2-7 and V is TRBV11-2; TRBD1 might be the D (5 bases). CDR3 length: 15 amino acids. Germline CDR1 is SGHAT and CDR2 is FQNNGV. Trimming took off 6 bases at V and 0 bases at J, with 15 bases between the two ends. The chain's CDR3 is CASSATRASSYEQYF. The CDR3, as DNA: TGTGCCAGCAGTGCCACCAGGGCGAGCTCCTACGAGCAGTACTTC.

The CDR3 loop is CASSQQRGQDYGYTF. In nucleotides, the CDR3 is TGTGCCAGCAGCCAACAACGGGGACAGGACTATGGCTACACCTTC. The V and J genes are TRBV14 and TRBJ1-2; 8 nucleotides align to TRBD1. This CDR3 has 15 residues. CDR1 and CDR2 from the germline V gene are SGHDN and FVKESK. V gave up 2 bases and J gave up 3 bases; unmatched junction bases: 5.

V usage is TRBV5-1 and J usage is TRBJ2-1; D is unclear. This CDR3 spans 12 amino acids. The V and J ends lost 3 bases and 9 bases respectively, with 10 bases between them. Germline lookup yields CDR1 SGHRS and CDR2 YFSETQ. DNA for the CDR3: TGCGCCAGCAGCTCGGCTCGGACTGAGCAGTTCTTC. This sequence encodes CASSSARTEQFF.

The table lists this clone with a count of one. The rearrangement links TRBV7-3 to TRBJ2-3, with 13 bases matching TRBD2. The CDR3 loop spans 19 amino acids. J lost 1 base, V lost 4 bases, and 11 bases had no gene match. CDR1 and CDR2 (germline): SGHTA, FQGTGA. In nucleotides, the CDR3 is TGTGCCAGCAGCTCAATCCCTAGACTAGCGGGAGGTGGCACAGATACGCAGTATTTT. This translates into CASSSIPRLAGGGTDTQYF.

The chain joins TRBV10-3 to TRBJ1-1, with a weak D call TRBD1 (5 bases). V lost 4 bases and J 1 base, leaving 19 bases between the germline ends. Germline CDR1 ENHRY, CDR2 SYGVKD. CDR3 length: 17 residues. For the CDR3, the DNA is TGTGCCATCAGTGTCGTGGGAGGGGTTGGGACGAACACTGAAGCTTTCTTT. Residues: CAISVVGGVGTNTEAFF.

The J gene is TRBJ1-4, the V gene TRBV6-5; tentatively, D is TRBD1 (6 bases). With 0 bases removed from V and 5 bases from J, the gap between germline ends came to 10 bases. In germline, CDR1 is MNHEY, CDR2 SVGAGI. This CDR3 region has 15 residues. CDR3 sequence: CASSYSGGANEKLFF. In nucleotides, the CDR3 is TGTGCCAGCAGTTACTCTGGGGGGGCAAATGAAAAACTGTTTTTT.

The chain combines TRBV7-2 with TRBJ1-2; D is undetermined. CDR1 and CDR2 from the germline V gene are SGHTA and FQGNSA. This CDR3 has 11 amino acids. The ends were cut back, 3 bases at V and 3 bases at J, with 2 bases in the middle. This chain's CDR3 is CASSFYYGYTF. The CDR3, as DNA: TGTGCCAGCAGCTTCTACTATGGCTACACCTTC.

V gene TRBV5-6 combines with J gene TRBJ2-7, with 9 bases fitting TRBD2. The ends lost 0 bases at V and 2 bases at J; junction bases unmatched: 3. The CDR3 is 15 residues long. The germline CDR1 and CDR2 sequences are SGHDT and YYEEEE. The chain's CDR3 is CASSLDAGGTYEQYF. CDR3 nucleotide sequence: TGTGCCAGCAGCTTGGATGCGGGAGGGACCTACGAGCAGTACTTC.

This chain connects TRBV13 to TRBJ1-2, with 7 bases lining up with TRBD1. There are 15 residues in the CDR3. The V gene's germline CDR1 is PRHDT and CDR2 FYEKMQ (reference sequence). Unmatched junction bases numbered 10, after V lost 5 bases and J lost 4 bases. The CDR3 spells CASSLGQPNFYGYTF. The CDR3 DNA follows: TGTGCCAGCAGCCTGGGACAGCCCAATTTCTATGGCTACACCTTC.

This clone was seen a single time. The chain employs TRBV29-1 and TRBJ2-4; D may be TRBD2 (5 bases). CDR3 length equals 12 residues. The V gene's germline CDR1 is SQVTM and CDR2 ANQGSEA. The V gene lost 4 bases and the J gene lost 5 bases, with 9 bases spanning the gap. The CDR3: CSVVYGENIQYF. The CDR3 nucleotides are TGCAGCGTTGTATACGGGGAAAACATTCAGTACTTC.

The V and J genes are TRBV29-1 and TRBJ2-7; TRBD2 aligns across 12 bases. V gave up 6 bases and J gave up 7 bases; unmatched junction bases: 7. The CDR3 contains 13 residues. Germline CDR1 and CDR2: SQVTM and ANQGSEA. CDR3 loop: CSVRLAGVGEQYF. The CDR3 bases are TGCAGCGTCCGACTAGCGGGAGTGGGGGAGCAGTACTTC.

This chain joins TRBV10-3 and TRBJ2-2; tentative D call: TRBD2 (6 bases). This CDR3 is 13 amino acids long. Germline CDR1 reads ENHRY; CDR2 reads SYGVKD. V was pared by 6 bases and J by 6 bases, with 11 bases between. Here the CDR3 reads CAISVLAPGELFF. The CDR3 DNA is TGTGCCATCAGCGTACTAGCCCCCGGGGAGCTGTTTTTT.

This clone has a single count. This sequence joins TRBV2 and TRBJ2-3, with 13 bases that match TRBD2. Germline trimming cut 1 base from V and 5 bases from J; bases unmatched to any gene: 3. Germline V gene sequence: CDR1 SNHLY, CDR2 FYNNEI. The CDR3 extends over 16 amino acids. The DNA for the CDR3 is TGTGCCAGCAGTGAAGTCGGACTAGCGGGAGTAGATACGCAGTATTTT. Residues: CASSEVGLAGVDTQYF.

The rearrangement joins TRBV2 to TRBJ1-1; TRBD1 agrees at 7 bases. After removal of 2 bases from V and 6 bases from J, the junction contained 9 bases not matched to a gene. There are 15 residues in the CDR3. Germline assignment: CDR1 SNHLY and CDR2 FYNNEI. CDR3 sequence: CASSETWTGGSEAFF. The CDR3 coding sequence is TGTGCCAGCAGTGAAACCTGGACAGGCGGATCTGAAGCTTTCTTT.

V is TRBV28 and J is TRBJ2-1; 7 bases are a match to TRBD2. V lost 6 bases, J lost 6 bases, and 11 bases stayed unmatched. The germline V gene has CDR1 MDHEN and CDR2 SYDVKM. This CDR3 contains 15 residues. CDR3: CASSLGGRDVNEQFF. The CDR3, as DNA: TGTGCCAGCAGCCTGGGAGGGAGGGATGTCAATGAGCAGTTCTTC.

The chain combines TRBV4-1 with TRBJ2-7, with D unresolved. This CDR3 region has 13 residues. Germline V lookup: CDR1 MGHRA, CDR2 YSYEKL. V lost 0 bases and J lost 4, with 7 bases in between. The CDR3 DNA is TGCGCCAGCAGCCAAGAGATGCAATACGAGCAGTACTTC. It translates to CASSQEMQYEQYF.

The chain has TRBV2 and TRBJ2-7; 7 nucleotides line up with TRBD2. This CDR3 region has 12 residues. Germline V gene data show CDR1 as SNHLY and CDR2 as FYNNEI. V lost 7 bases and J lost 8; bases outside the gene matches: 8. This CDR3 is CASTSWGGQQYF. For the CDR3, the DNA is TGTGCCAGCACCTCTTGGGGGGGACAGCAGTACTTC.

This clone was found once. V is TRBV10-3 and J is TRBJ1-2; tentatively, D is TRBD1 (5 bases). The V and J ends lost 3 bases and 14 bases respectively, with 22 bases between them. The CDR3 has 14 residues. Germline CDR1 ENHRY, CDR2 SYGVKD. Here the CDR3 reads CAISEGMGLSVRTF. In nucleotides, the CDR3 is TGTGCCATCAGTGAAGGTATGGGACTCAGTGTAAGGACCTTC.

This chain's CDR3 is CASRADISSYNEQFF. The CDR3 region has the DNA TGTGCCAGCAGGGCCGACATTAGCTCCTACAATGAGCAGTTCTTC. The chain couples TRBV6-1 to TRBJ2-1; unclear D gene. Trimming left V 6 bases short and J 0 bases short, with 12 bases between. Germline V gives CDR1 MNHNS, CDR2 SASEGT. CDR3 length: 15 amino acids.

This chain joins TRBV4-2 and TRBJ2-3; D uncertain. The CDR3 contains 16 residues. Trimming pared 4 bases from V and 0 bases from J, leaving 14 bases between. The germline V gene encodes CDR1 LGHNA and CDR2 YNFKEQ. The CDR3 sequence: CASSPLTRGSTDTQYF. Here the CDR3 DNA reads TGTGCCAGCAGCCCCCTAACCCGAGGTAGCACAGATACGCAGTATTTT.